The present T cell receptor (beta chain) was sequenced within a study of CD8 T cells in ankylosing spondylitis. Generation of TCR beta libraries employed quantitative 5'-RACE incorporating molecular barcodes. TCRdb re-analysed the 5' RACE reads in MiXCR, keeping a single row per CDR3 protein. In the table there are about 160,000 distinct CDR3 sequences, 15% to 20% of which are singletons. With 2 bases removed from V and 4 bases from J, the gap between germline ends came to 12 bases. CDR1 and CDR2 (germline): SGHRS, YFSETQ. This CDR3 has 15 residues. The sequence derives from a male donor with ankylosing spondylitis or in good health (not recorded which). The chain employs TRBV5-1 and TRBJ2-2, with D perhaps matching TRBD1 (6 bases). Sequenced sample: blood, either unsorted or a sorted T cell fraction (not recorded which). This CDR3 is CASSLRQGSTGELFF. The CDR3, as DNA: TGCGCCAGCAGCTTACGTCAGGGGTCCACCGGGGAGCTGTTTTTT.